Below, one TCR beta chain is given with its context. Its antigen remains unidentified. These data are taken from a study of early stage breast cancer tumors. Looking at the study overall: Invasive lobular carcinomas made up about 30% of the 12 ER+/PR+/HER2- tumors. Samples were sequenced at 9 to 10-fold average coverage.

CDR1 SGHVS and CDR2 FNYEAQ come from the germline V gene. After removal of 7 bases from V and 6 bases from J, the junction contained 11 bases not matched to a gene. This CDR3 contains 15 residues. Data came from immunoSEQ multiplex PCR; TCRdb stores just in-frame clones and leaves some out. The data hold 4,500 to 6,000 clones, with about three quarters observed a single time. Each tumor contributed about 18-55 mg of diced tissue. Study conclusions and caveats: Commonly generated sequences made up most enriched TCRB sequences shared between patients.

Sequencing used breast tumor tissue. This clonotype was obtained from a person in their 60s with breast cancer. The chain joins TRBV7-6 to TRBJ2-1, with 8 bases lining up with TRBD2. Written as DNA, the CDR3 is TGTGCCAGCACACCCCGACTAGCGCGCCCCAATGAGCAGTTCTTC. It codes for CASTPRLARPNEQFF.